This T cell receptor (beta chain) stems from a study of follicular helper T cells after annual influenza vaccination. The study, taken as a whole, reports: Plasmablast frequency change correlated with clonality change in ICOS+CD38+ cTfh.

Method: immunoSEQ multiplex PCR; TCRdb's copy keeps in-frame clones and lacks some. The data hold over a thousand clones, with about four fifths observed a single time. The germline V and J ends were trimmed by 2 bases and 0 bases, with 5 bases remaining between them. Looked up from germline, CDR1 is SEHNR and CDR2 is FQNEAQ (reference sequence). The CDR3 is made up of 15 amino acids. Time point described: 2015-2016 season, 7 days after influenza vaccination. To note about this clone: What it recognizes is unknown.

The sample was CXCR5+ CD38+ circulating T follicular helper cells from blood, taken 7 days after influenza vaccination. Subset in this sample: circulating Tfh, non-naive CD4+CXCR5+PD-1+ (ICOS+CD38+ or ICOS-CD38-). This sequence joins TRBV7-9 and TRBJ2-6; D unresolved. The sequence came from an adult who received the influenza vaccine. CDR3: CASSLKASGANVLTF. As DNA, the CDR3 is TGTGCCAGCAGCTTAAAGGCCTCTGGGGCCAACGTCCTGACTTTC.